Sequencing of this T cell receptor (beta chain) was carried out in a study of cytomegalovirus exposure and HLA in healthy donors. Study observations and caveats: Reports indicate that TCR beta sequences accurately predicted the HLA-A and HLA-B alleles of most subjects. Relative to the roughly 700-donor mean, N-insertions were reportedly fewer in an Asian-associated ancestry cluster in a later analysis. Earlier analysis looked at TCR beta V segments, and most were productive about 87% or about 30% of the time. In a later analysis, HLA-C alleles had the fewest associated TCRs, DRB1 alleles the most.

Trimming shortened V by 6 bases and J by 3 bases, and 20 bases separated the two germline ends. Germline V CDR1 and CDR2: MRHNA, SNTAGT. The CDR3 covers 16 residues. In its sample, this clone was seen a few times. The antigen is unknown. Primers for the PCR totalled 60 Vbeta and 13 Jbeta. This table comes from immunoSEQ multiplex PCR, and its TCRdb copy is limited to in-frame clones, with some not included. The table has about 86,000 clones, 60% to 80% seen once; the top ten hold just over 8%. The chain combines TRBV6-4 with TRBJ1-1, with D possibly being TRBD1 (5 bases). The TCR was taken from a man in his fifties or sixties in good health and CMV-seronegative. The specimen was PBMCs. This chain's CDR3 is CASRDPLGDLDTEAFF. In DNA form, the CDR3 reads TGTGCCAGCAGGGACCCCCTGGGGGACTTGGACACTGAAGCTTTCTTT.